Included here is one TCR beta chain sequence, with context. This entry comes from a study of blood T cell repertoires in COVID-19. Overall study: The samples span acute and convalescent COVID-19 from the United States, Italy and Spain.

The CDR3 runs 12 residues. CDR1 and CDR2 (germline): GTSNPN, SVGIG (reference sequence). Unmatched junction bases numbered 6, after V lost 8 bases and J lost 10 bases. Original data processing: Nucleated cell counts were estimated from reference gene primer amplification. Here immunoSEQ multiplex PCR was the method, and the copy in TCRdb shows in-frame clones only, minus some. V, J and clone size reflect that table, while D and trimming were determined from the DNA. The table records about 260,000 clones, approximately 86% of them present only once. The V call is TRBV30, the J call TRBJ1-6; 9 bases align to TRBD1. The specimen sequenced was peripheral blood. The receptor's source is a woman in her forties or fifties who had recovered from COVID-19. The DNA of the CDR3 is TGTGCCGCGGGACAGGGAGGGTCACCCCTCCACTTT. Residues: CAAGQGGSPLHF.